This T cell receptor (beta chain) originates from a study of blood T cells in healthy people across ages. Using a J-beta primer mix together with a sample-barcoded 5' primer, a second PCR was run for about 7 to 12 cycles. From the 5' RACE reads, TCRdb called clonotypes with MiXCR, one entry per CDR3 protein. The table lists 800,000 to 950,000 distinct CDR3 sequences, roughly 29% of them singletons. Ten or more counts support this clonotype. The CDR3 sequence is 13 residues long. V was clipped by 5 bases and J by 4 bases, with 15 bases between them. CDR1 is DFQATT, CDR2 SNEGSKA, per germline (reference sequence). The data were also submitted as part of a second study, on T cells of mothers and their children. As that study records: Reverse transcription into cDNA received all extracted RNA, at approximately 1.5 ug per 15 ul. Sample barcodes plus 2-4 random nucleotides came from the M1S primer.

The source of this sequence is a woman aged 40 to 50 in good health. What was sequenced was blood. V is TRBV20-1 and J is TRBJ2-7, with D possibly being TRBD2 (5 bases). The CDR3 spells CSAPRERLYEQYF. CDR3 sequence (DNA): TGCAGTGCTCCCCGGGAAAGGTTGTACGAGCAGTACTTC.